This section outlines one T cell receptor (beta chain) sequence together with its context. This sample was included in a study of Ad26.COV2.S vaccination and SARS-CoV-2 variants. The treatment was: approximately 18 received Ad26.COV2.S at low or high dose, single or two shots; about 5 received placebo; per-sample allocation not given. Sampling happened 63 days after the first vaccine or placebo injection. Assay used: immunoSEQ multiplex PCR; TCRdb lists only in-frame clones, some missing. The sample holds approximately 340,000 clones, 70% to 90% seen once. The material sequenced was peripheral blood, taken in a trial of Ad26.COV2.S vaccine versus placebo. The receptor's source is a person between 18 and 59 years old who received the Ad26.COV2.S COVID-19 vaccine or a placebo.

The CDR3 spells CASSWRGGGPYEQYF. Here the CDR3 DNA reads TGTGCCAGCAGTTGGCGAGGGGGGGGACCCTACGAGCAGTACTTC. This sequence joins TRBV6-2 or TRBV6-3 and TRBJ2-7; D is perhaps TRBD2 (7 bases). The germline V and J ends were trimmed by 4 bases and 2 bases, with 15 bases remaining between them. This CDR3 has 15 amino acids. CDR1 is MNHEY, CDR2 SVGEGT, per germline.